The 14 T cell receptor beta chains presented below share a single source sample, sequenced in a study of blood T cells in healthy people across ages. Using a J-beta primer mix together with a sample-barcoded 5' primer, a second PCR was run for about 6 to 11 cycles. MiXCR, applied by TCRdb to the 5' RACE reads, yields one record per CDR3 protein. Of about a million distinct CDR3 sequences in the sample, about 51% were seen once. Sequencing used blood. These receptors came from a woman aged 55 to 70 in good health.

As to this clonotype: One end of the junction does not line up with germline, which may come from a read error. The V and J genes are TRBV4-3 and TRBJ2-2; D remains unclear. This CDR3 spans 14 amino acids. From germline, CDR1 is LGHNA and CDR2 YSLEER. This chain's CDR3 is CSSSPLADTGELFF. The CDR3, as DNA: TGCTCCAGCAGCCCCCTGGCCGACACCGGGGAGCTGTTTTTT.

This clonotype has a handful of counts. The rearrangement links TRBV6-1 to TRBJ2-5; D perhaps matches TRBD2 (6 bases). Germline V gives CDR1 MNHNS, CDR2 SASEGT. V was trimmed by 6 bases and J by 1 base, leaving 12 bases between them. The CDR3 loop spans 14 amino acids. CDR3 sequence: CASRPSTSQETQYF. Here the CDR3 DNA reads TGTGCCAGCAGACCGTCGACTAGCCAAGAGACCCAGTACTTC.

V usage is TRBV3-1 and J usage is TRBJ2-5; 9 bases map to TRBD2. CDR3 size: 12 residues. Unmatched junction bases numbered 8, after V lost 5 bases and J lost 13 bases. CDR1 and CDR2 (germline): LGHDT, YNNKEL (reference sequence). Here the CDR3 reads CASSTRTSDLYF. For the CDR3, the DNA is TGTGCCAGCAGCACCCGGACTAGCGATCTGTACTTC.

The chain joins TRBV6-5 to TRBJ2-5; 8 bases line up with TRBD2. Germline CDR1 is MNHEY and CDR2 is SVGAGI. V gave up 5 bases and J gave up 5 bases; unmatched junction bases: 10. This CDR3 contains 15 residues. The CDR3 nucleotides read TGTGCCAGCAGTCAAGGACTAGCTTCTATCGAGACCCAGTACTTC. It yields the protein CASSQGLASIETQYF.

The V and J genes are TRBV6-5 and TRBJ2-3; 9 bases are shared with TRBD2. CDR1 is MNHEY, CDR2 SVGAGI, per germline. The CDR3 extends over 16 amino acids. J lost 2 bases, V lost 6 bases, and 9 bases had no gene match. CDR3 coding DNA: TGTGCCAGCAGGCAGTTTCGACTAGCGGCCACAGATACGCAGTATTTT. Its protein is CASRQFRLAATDTQYF.

This clonotype was found a few times. The chain links TRBV12-3 or TRBV12-4 to TRBJ2-1; the match to TRBD1 covers 10 bases. The CDR3 length is 16 residues. The junction had 14 bases not matched to a gene; V was cut back by 7 bases and J by 8 bases. In nucleotides, the CDR3 is TGTGCCAGCACCGGGGAGGGGACAGGGGAACTCTATGAGCAGTTCTTC. This codes for CASTGEGTGELYEQFF.

The rearrangement links TRBV29-1 to TRBJ2-2; D is uncertain. This CDR3 comprises 14 residues. V was clipped by 6 bases and J by 0 bases, with 11 bases between them. Germline V gene lookup returns CDR1 SQVTM and CDR2 ANQGSEA. This chain's CDR3 is CSVLYGTNTGELFF. Written as DNA, the CDR3 is TGCAGCGTCCTCTACGGTACGAACACCGGGGAGCTGTTTTTT.

This clonotype was observed a handful of times. This chain uses TRBV6-6 with TRBJ2-3, with D unresolved. This CDR3 is built from 13 residues. In germline, CDR1 is MNHNY, CDR2 SVGAGI (reference sequence). V lost 1 base and J 4 bases, leaving 6 bases between the germline ends. The CDR3 spells CASSYLGPDTQYF. Here the CDR3 DNA reads TGTGCCAGCAGTTACTTGGGCCCAGATACGCAGTATTTT.

This chain links TRBV28 with TRBJ1-2, with a possible D match to TRBD1 (6 bases). The V and J ends lost 10 bases and 5 bases respectively, with 17 bases between them. The CDR3 spans 13 residues. Germline V gene sequence: CDR1 MDHEN, CDR2 SYDVKM. This chain's CDR3 is CANSRRGAYGYTF. Written as DNA, the CDR3 is TGTGCCAACTCCCGGAGGGGGGCGTATGGCTACACCTTC.

A few counts support this clonotype. The genes are TRBV7-6 and TRBJ2-6, with a tentative D call TRBD1 (6 bases). Germline V gene sequence: CDR1 SGHVS, CDR2 FNYEAQ. The CDR3 is made up of 17 amino acids. V was trimmed by 0 bases and J by 1 base, leaving 10 bases between them. The CDR3 region has the DNA TGTGCCAGCAGCTTAGCCCCAACAGGGTCTGGGGCCAACGTCCTGACTTTC. It codes for CASSLAPTGSGANVLTF.

This clonotype was detected only a few times. This chain joins TRBV12-3 or TRBV12-4 and TRBJ1-6, with 8 bases fitting TRBD1. This CDR3 is 17 amino acids long. Trimming removed 5 bases from V and 6 bases from J; junction bases left unmatched: 12. The CDR3 nucleotides are TGTGCCAGCAGTAACCTAGGCAGGGGGCGCCTTAATTCACCCCTCCACTTT. As protein: CASSNLGRGRLNSPLHF.

The V call is TRBV4-1, the J call TRBJ2-4; D perhaps matches TRBD2 (6 bases). The better agreement between TRBJ2-7 and the DNA end casts doubt on the J call. This CDR3 has 18 residues. Germline CDR1 and CDR2: MGHRA and YSYEKL. DNA for the CDR3: TGCGCCAGCAGCCAAGCGCTACTGGTAGCGGCTTCTCCCTACGAGCAGTACTTC. Translating gives CASSQALLVAASPYEQYF.

V gene TRBV7-2 combines with J gene TRBJ2-1, with TRBD2 identical over 16 bases. This CDR3 region has 20 residues. Germline V gene data show CDR1 as SGHTA and CDR2 as FQGNSA. V lost 4 bases to trimming and J lost 7 bases; unmatched junction nucleotides: 16. The CDR3 is CASSSRSGTSGRAGGNEQFF. The DNA of the CDR3 is TGTGCCAGCAGCTCTAGGTCCGGGACTAGCGGGAGGGCAGGGGGAAATGAGCAGTTCTTC. The full variable domain, with the rest looked up from reference TRBV7-2 and TRBJ2-1, is GAGVSQSPSNKVTEKGKDVELRCDPISGHTALYWYRQSLGQGLEFLIYFQGNSAPDKSGLPSDRFSAERTGGSVSTLTIQRTQQEDSAVYLCASSSRSGTSGRAGGNEQFFGPGTRLTVL.

J is TRBJ2-1 and V is TRBV4-1, with 10 bases identical to TRBD2. This CDR3 has 15 amino acids. With 3 bases clipped from V and 8 bases from J, the junction kept 7 bases outside the gene matches. Germline lookup yields CDR1 MGHRA and CDR2 YSYEKL. The CDR3 here is CASSHQREGGYEQFF. In DNA form, the CDR3 reads TGCGCCAGCAGCCACCAGCGGGAGGGCGGCTATGAGCAGTTCTTC.